This passage covers 10 T cell receptor beta chains from one sample sequenced in a study of long-term antiretroviral therapy in people with HIV. A v3.0 immunoSEQ assay was performed at survey level. Libraries were prepared by immunoSEQ multiplex PCR; TCRdb keeps only in-frame clonotypes and omits some of them. The sample contains 26,000 or so clones, around 86% of which appear only once. The specimen comprised unsorted PBMCs, sampled 1.9 years after starting antiretroviral therapy. All receptors derive from a woman aged 30 to 39 with HIV.

The V and J genes are TRBV10-3 and TRBJ1-1; 12 positions match TRBD1. Looked up from germline, CDR1 is ENHRY and CDR2 is SYGVKD. Trimming cost V 8 bases and J 0 bases; bases outside gene matches: 4. The CDR3 has 15 residues. Here the CDR3 reads CAIRGTGGLNTEAFF. In nucleotides, the CDR3 is TGTGCCATCCGAGGGACAGGGGGCTTGAACACTGAAGCTTTCTTT.

V gene TRBV11-2 combines with J gene TRBJ1-3, with 8 bases matching TRBD1. From germline, CDR1 is SGHAT and CDR2 FQNNGV. V shed 4 bases and J 3 bases; nucleotides not matched to a gene: 8. The CDR3 length is 16 residues. CDR3 bases: TGTGCCAGCAGCTCCGGACAGGGAGGATTTGGAAACACCATATATTTT. Translated, it gives CASSSGQGGFGNTIYF.

The gene calls are TRBV9 and TRBJ2-1; 9 nucleotides agree with TRBD2. Germline V gene sequence: CDR1 SGDLS, CDR2 YYNGEE. V shed 4 bases, J shed 5 bases, and the junction held 4 bases outside the gene matches. This CDR3 has 14 amino acids. The DNA for the CDR3 is TGTGCCAGCAGCCCGCGACTAGCGGACAATGAGCAGTTCTTC. Protein: CASSPRLADNEQFF.

This clone was observed once. The CDR3 sequence is CASSAYQGWDTQYF. DNA of the CDR3: TGTGCCAGCAGTGCTTATCAAGGATGGGATACGCAGTATTTT. The genes are TRBV27 and TRBJ2-3; no reliable D call. The CDR3 length is 14 residues. V lost 5 bases to trimming and J lost 6 bases, with 15 bases between them. The V gene's germline CDR1 is MNHEY and CDR2 SMNVEV (reference sequence).

V gene TRBV4-1 combines with J gene TRBJ2-7; TRBD1 matches at 11 bases. Germline CDR1 is MGHRA and CDR2 is YSYEKL. V dropped 7 bases and J dropped 6; count of bases not matched to a gene: 8. The CDR3 sequence is 14 residues long. CDR3 DNA sequence: TGCGCCAGCACCGCAGGGACAGGGGGTTTCGAGCAGTACTTC. Encoded protein: CASTAGTGGFEQYF.

J is TRBJ1-1 and V is TRBV20-1; no clear D gene. The CDR3 contains 8 residues. Germline V lookup: CDR1 DFQATT, CDR2 SNEGSKA (reference sequence). The CDR3 DNA is TGCAGCGCCAGTTGGGCTTTCTTT. Translation gives CSASWAFF.

The CDR3 region is CASSLGFGGSGDTQYF. The CDR3 DNA follows: TGTGCCAGCAGCTTGGGATTTGGGGGGAGCGGAGATACGCAGTATTTT. The chain has TRBV5-4 and TRBJ2-3; D is possibly TRBD2 (6 bases). Germline V lookup: CDR1 SGHNT, CDR2 YYREEE (reference sequence). The V end lost 0 bases, the J end lost 5 bases, and 16 bases lay between the germline ends. CDR3 length: 16 amino acids.

The chain links TRBV5-1 to TRBJ2-2; D not certain. CDR1 is SGHRS, CDR2 YFSETQ, per germline. The V end lost 2 bases, the J end lost 4 bases, and 12 bases lay between the germline ends. CDR3 size: 15 residues. CDR3 residues: CASSFSRPATGELFF. CDR3 nucleotides: TGCGCCAGCAGCTTCTCCCGACCCGCCACCGGGGAGCTGTTTTTT.

The chain's CDR3 is CASSLPGDYEQYF. DNA of the CDR3: TGTGCCAGCAGCTTACCAGGGGACTACGAGCAGTACTTC. The J gene is TRBJ2-7, the V gene TRBV7-6, with TRBD1 as a possible D gene (6 bases). V was shortened by 2 bases and J by 3 bases, with 8 bases between the two germline ends. Germline CDR1 reads SGHVS; CDR2 reads FNYEAQ. The CDR3 extends over 13 amino acids.

The CDR3: CAISESTTPNEQFF. In nucleotides, the CDR3 is TGTGCCATCAGTGAGTCCACGACTCCCAATGAGCAGTTCTTC. The rearrangement joins TRBV10-3 to TRBJ2-1; D remains ambiguous. Germline lookup yields CDR1 ENHRY and CDR2 SYGVKD. Trimming left V 0 bases short and J 6 bases short, with 9 bases between. CDR3 size: 14 residues.